This T cell receptor beta chain was sequenced during a study of T cell repertoires in cytomegalovirus infection. Looking at the study overall: The authors used CMV epitopes that were HLA-C-restricted (recently identified) and HLA-B-restricted (well studied). Matching HLA type and CMV infection were both indicated by public TCR beta signatures. Findings and caveats of the study: CMV-specific TCR beta clonotypes restricted by HLA-C dominated the ex vivo response.

V was pared by 2 bases and J by 6 bases, with 13 bases between. The CDR3 spans 15 residues. One entry per CDR3 protein results from TCRdb running MiXCR on the reads. The sample has approximately 590,000 distinct CDR3 sequences; 35% to 50% are singletons. Concerning this clonotype itself: Its antigen is undetermined. This could be a read error, since a much larger clone is one nucleotide away.

Sample: cultured PBMCs, taken from culture after CMV antigen stimulation. The TCR comes from a human donor in good health (CMV status not recorded). Some clones in this sample may be carry-over from other donors' samples. The gene calls are TRBV12-3 or TRBV12-4 and TRBJ2-2; D is uncertain. The CDR3 spells CASSLRLGMAGELFF. The DNA of the CDR3 is TGTGCCAGCAGTTTAAGGCTAGGGATGGCCGGGGAGCTGTTTTTT.